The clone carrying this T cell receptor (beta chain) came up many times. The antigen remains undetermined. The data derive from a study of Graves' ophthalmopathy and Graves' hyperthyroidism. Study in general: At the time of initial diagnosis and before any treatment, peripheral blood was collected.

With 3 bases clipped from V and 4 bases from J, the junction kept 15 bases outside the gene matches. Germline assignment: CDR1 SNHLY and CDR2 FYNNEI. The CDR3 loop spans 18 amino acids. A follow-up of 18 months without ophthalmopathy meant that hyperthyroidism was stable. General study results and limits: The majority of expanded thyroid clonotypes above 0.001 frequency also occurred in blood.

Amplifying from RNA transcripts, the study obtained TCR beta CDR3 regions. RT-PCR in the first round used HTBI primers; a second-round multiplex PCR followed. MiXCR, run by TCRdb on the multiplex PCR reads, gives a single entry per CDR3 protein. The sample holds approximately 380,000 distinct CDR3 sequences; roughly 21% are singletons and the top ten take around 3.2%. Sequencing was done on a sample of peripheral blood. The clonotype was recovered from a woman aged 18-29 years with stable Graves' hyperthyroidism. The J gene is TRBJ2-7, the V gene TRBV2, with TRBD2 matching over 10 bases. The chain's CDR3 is CASSEARQLAGRWYEQYF. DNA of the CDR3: TGTGCCAGCAGTGAGGCCCGCCAACTAGCGGGGAGGTGGTACGAGCAGTACTTC.